This T cell receptor (beta chain) was captured in a study of early T cells in non-severe SARS-CoV-2 infection. This clonotype was recorded many times. Germline V gene lookup returns CDR1 SGHAT and CDR2 FQNNGV. The CDR3 totals 14 residues. V shed 4 bases and J shed 7 bases, with 13 bases lying between them. One entry per CDR3 protein, called by TCRdb with MiXCR from the 5' RACE reads. The sample holds some 42,000 distinct CDR3 sequences; about 5.9% are singletons and the top ten take roughly 8.2%. This material consisted of whole blood, taken at baseline. V and J are TRBV11-2 and TRBJ2-2; weak D call: TRBD2 (6 bases). This clonotype was obtained from an adult who was a healthcare worker with PCR-confirmed SARS-CoV-2 infection or an uninfected control (not recorded which). The CDR3 DNA reads as TGTGCCAGCAGCTCGGGACTCCGAAACGGGGAGCTGTTTTTT. Protein sequence: CASSSGLRNGELFF.